Sequencing of this TCR beta chain was carried out in a study of shared clonotypes between healthy human individuals. Caucasian adults residing in Nashville, Tennessee made up all the donors. Pooled CD45RO+ cells and CCR7-negative CD45RA+ TemRA cells made up CD8 memory. Method: immunoSEQ multiplex PCR; TCRdb's copy keeps in-frame clones and lacks some. Of around 300,000 clones listed, around nine tenths are singletons. Germline V gives CDR1 SGHDN, CDR2 FVKESK. The CDR3 covers 14 residues. V shed 2 bases and J 7 bases; nucleotides not matched to a gene: 2. Material for sequencing was memory CD8+ T cells sorted from blood. The subset was: CD45RO+ cells pooled with CCR7-negative TemRA cells. V is TRBV14 and J is TRBJ1-4; 9 bases map to TRBD1. The receptor's source is a man aged 18 to 35 in good health. The DNA of the CDR3 is TGTGCCAGCAGCCAAACAGGGGGCGGTGAAAAACTGTTTTTT. This codes for CASSQTGGGEKLFF.